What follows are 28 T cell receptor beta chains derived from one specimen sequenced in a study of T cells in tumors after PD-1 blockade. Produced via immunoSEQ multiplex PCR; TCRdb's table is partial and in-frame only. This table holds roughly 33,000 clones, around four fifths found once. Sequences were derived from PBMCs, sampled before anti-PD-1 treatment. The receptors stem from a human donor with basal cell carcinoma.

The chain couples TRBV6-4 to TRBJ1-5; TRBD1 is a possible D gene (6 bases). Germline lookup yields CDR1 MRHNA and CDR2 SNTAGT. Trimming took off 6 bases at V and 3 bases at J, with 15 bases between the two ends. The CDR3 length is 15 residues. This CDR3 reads CASSKTGGTNQPQHF. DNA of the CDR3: TGTGCCAGCAGCAAGACGGGGGGCACCAATCAGCCCCAGCATTTT.

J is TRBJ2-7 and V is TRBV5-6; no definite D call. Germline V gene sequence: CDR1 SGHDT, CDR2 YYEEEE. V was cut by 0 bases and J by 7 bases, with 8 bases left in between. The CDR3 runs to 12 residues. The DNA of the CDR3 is TGTGCCAGCAGCTTGGCCGGGCGAGAGCAGTACTTC. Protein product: CASSLAGREQYF.

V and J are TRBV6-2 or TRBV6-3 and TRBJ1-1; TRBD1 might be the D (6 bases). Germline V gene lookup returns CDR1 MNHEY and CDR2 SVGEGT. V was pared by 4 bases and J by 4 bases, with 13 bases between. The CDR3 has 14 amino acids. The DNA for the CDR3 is TGTGCCAGCAGTTTTCACGGAGGGGGCACTGAAGCTTTCTTT. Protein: CASSFHGGGTEAFF.

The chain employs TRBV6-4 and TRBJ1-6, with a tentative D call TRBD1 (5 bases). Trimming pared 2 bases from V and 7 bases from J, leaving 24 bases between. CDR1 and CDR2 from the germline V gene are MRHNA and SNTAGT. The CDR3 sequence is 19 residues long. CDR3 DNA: TGTGCCAGCAGTGACACGGACATGCCGGTCCAAAGAGGGAATTCACCCCTCCACTTT. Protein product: CASSDTDMPVQRGNSPLHF.

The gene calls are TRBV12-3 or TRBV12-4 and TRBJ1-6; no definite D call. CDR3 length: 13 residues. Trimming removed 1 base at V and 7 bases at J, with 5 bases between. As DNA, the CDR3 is TGTGCCAGCAGTTTAGTTTTGAATTCACCCCTCCACTTT. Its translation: CASSLVLNSPLHF.

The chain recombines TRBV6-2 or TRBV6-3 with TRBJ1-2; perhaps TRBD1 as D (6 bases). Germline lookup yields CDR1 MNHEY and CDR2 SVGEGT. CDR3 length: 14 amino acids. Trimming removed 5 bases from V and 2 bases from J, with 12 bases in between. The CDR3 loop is CASSNGQQNYGYTF. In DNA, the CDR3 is TGTGCCAGCAGTAATGGACAGCAGAACTATGGCTACACCTTC.

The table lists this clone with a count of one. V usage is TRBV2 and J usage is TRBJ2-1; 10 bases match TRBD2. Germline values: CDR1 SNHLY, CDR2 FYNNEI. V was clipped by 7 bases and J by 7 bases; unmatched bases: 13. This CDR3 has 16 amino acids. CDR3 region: CASNRQSGGARNEQFF. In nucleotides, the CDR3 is TGTGCCAGCAACCGACAGAGCGGGGGGGCCCGAAATGAGCAGTTCTTC.

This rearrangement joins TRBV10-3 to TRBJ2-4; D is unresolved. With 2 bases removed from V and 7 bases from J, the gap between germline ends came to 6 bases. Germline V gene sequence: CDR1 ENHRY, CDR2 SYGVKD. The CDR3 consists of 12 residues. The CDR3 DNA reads TGTGCCATCAGTGAGATCGGGAACATTCAGTACTTC. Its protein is CAISEIGNIQYF.

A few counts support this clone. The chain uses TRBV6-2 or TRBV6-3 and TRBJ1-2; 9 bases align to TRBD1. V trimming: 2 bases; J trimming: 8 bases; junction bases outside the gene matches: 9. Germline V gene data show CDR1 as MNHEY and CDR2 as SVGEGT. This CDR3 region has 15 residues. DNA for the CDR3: TGTGCCAGCAGTTACCAGGGACAGGGTATTCAAGGCTACACCTTC. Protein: CASSYQGQGIQGYTF.

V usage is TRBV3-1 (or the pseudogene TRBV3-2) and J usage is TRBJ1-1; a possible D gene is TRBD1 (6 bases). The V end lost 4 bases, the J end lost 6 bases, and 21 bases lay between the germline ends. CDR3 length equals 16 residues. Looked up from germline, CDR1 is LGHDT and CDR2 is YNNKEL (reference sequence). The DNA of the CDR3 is TGTGCCAGCAGCCGAACCGTTTCTTCGGGGGGCGCTGAAGCTTTCTTT. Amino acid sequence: CASSRTVSSGGAEAFF.

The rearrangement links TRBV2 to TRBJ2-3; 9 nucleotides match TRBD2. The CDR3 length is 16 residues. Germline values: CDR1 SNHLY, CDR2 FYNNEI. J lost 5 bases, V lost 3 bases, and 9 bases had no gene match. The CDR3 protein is CASSELAGGYEDTQYF. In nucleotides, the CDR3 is TGTGCCAGCAGTGAGTTGGCGGGGGGGTATGAAGATACGCAGTATTTT.

The CDR3, as DNA: TGTGCCAGCAGCCAAGTGGAGGGGCAGGCTTTCTTT. Translation gives CASSQVEGQAFF. The chain links TRBV3-1 (or the pseudogene TRBV3-2) to TRBJ1-1; tentatively, D is TRBD1 (5 bases). The CDR3 loop spans 12 amino acids. Trimming took 1 base from V and 11 from J, leaving 11 bases between them. Germline lookup yields CDR1 LGHDT and CDR2 YNNKEL (reference sequence).

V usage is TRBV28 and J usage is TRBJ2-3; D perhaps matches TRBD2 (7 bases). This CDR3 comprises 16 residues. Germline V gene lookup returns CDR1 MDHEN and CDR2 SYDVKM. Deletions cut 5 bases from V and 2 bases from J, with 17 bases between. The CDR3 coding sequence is TGTGCCAGCAGTCCTTGGGGGGGCGGAAACACAGATACGCAGTATTTT. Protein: CASSPWGGGNTDTQYF.

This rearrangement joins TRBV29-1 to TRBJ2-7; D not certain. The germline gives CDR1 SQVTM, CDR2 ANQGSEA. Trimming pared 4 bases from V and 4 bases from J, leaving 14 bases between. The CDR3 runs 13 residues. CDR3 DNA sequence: TGCAGCGTTGGGACCGACTCCATATACGAGCAGTACTTC. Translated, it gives CSVGTDSIYEQYF.

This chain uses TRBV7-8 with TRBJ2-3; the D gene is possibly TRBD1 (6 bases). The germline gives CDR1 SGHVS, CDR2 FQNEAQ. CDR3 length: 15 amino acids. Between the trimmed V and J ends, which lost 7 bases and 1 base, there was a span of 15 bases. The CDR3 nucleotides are TGTGCCAGCATCCAACGTCCAGGGGGCACAGATACGCAGTATTTT. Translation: CASIQRPGGTDTQYF.

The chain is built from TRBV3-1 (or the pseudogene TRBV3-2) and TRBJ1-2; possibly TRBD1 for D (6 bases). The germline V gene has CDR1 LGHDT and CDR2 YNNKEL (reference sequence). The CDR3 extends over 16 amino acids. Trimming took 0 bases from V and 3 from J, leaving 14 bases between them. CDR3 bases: TGTGCCAGCAGCCAAGATAAGGGGGGAAGCGACTATGGCTACACCTTC. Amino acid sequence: CASSQDKGGSDYGYTF.

The CDR3 DNA follows: TGTGCCAGCAGTTTAAACAGACACGAGCAGTACTTC. Amino acids: CASSLNRHEQYF. This chain uses TRBV12-3 or TRBV12-4 with TRBJ2-7; no clear D gene. V was clipped by 2 bases and J by 5 bases, with 7 bases between them. The CDR3 runs 12 residues.

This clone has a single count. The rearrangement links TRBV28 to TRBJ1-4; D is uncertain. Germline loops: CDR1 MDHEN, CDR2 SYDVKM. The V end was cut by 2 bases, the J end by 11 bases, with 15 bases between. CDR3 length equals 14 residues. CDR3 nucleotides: TGTGCCAGCAGTTTACACGACGGCACCGAGAAACTGTTTTTT. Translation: CASSLHDGTEKLFF. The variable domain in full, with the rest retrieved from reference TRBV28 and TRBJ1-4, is DVKVTQSSRYLVKRTGEKVFLECVQDMDHENMFWYRQDPGLGLRLIYFSYDVKMKEKGDIPEGYSVSREKKERFSLILESASTNQTSMYLCASSLHDGTEKLFFGSGTQLSVL.

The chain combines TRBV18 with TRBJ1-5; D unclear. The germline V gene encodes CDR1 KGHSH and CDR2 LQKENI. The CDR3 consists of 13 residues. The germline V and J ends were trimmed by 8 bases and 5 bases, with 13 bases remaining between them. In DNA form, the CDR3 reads TGTGCCAGCAGTTCCGGGGTGGATCAGCCCCAGCATTTT. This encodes CASSSGVDQPQHF.

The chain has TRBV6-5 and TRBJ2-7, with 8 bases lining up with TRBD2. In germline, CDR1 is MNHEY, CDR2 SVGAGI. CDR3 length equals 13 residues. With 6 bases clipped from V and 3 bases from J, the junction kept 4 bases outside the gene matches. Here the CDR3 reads CASRVGGVYEQYF. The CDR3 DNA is TGTGCCAGCAGAGTCGGGGGGGTCTACGAGCAGTACTTC.

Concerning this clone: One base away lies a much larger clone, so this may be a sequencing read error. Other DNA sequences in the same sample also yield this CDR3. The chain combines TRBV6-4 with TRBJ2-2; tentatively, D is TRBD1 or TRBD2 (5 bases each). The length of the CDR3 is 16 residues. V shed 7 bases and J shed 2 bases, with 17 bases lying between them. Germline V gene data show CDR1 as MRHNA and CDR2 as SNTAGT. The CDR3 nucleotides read TGTGCCAGCACCCCAGGGACGGACTCAAACACCGGGGAGCTGTTTTTT. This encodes CASTPGTDSNTGELFF.

CDR3 loop: CASSQASGHNLNYGYTF. CDR3 nucleotides: TGTGCCAGCAGCCAAGCATCGGGACACAATCTTAACTATGGCTACACCTTC. The V and J genes are TRBV3-1 (or the pseudogene TRBV3-2) and TRBJ1-2; possibly TRBD1 for D (6 bases). V was clipped by 1 base and J by 1 base, with 16 bases between them. This CDR3 has 17 residues. Per the germline V gene, CDR1 is LGHDT and CDR2 is YNNKEL (reference sequence).

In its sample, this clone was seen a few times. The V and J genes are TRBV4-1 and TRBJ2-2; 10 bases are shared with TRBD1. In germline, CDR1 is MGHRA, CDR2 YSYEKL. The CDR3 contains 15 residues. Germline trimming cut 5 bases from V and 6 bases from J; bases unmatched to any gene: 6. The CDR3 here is CASSSGTGVAGELFF. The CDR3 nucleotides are TGCGCCAGCAGCTCCGGGACAGGGGTTGCCGGGGAGCTGTTTTTT.

The CDR3 protein is CASSLEGRSYGYTF. As DNA, the CDR3 is TGCGCCAGCAGCTTGGAGGGACGGTCCTATGGCTACACCTTC. V is TRBV5-1 and J is TRBJ1-2; perhaps TRBD1 as D (5 bases). Germline-derived CDR1 and CDR2 are SGHRS and YFSETQ. Trimming took 0 bases from V and 4 from J, leaving 10 bases between them. The CDR3 has 14 residues. Using reference TRBV5-1 and TRBJ1-2 for the parts outside the CDR3, the full variable domain is KAGVTQTPRYLIKTRGQQVTLSCSPISGHRSVSWYQQTPGQGLQFLFEYFSETQRNKGNFPGRFSGRQFSNSRSEMNVSTLELGDSALYLCASSLEGRSYGYTFGSGTRLTVV.

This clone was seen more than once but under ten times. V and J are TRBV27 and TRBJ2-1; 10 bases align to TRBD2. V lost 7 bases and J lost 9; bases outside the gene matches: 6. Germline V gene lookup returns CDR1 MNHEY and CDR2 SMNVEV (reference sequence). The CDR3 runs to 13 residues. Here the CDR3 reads CASKTSGIGEQFF. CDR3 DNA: TGTGCCAGCAAAACTAGCGGGATCGGTGAGCAGTTCTTC.

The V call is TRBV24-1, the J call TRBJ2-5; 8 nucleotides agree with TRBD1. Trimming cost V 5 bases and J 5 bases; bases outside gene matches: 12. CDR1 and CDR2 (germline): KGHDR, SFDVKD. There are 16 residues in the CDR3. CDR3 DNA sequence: TGTGCCACCAGTGCGAGTCTACAGGGGGAGCGCGAGACCCAGTACTTC. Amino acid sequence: CATSASLQGERETQYF.

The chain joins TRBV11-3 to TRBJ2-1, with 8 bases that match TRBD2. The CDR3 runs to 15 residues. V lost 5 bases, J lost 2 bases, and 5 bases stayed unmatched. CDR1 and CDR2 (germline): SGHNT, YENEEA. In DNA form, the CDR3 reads TGTGCCAGCAGCCGGAGCGGGGGCCCCTACAATGAGCAGTTCTTC. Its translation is CASSRSGGPYNEQFF.

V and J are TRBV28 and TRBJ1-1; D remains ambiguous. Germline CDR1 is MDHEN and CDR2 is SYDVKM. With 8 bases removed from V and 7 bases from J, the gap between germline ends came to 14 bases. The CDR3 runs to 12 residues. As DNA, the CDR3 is TGTGCCAGCGCCGGCGGGATGATTGAAGCTTTCTTT. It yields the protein CASAGGMIEAFF.